This entry features one T cell receptor beta chain sequence. Its matching antigen is unknown. CDR1 LGHNA and CDR2 YNFKEQ come from the germline V gene. The CDR3 spans 16 residues. J gave up 4 bases and V 0 bases, and 5 bases lay outside the gene matches. The method was immunoSEQ multiplex PCR; TCRdb's version includes in-frame clones alone and lacks a portion of them. The sample yields 40,000 to 45,000 clones, approximately 80% seen once. The sample originates from a study of a mutant IDH1 vaccine in newly diagnosed glioma. Looking at the study overall: Patients were started on vaccination 4-6 weeks after radiotherapy alone, or with temozolomide cycles. Patients had received radiotherapy, temozolomide, or both previously, most receiving both.

Time point: week 35, safety follow-up. Mutant IDH1 20-mer peptide, at 300 ug, made up each vaccine dose, with topical imiquimod. Donor diagnoses consisted of new WHO grade 3 or 4 IDH1-mutant, ATRX-lost astrocytomas. The sequence was collected from a woman aged 45-65 years with glioma. Sequences were derived from PBMCs, sampled from a glioma patient whose treatment included an IDH1 peptide vaccine. The gene calls are TRBV4-2 and TRBJ2-5, with 10 bases aligning to TRBD2. The CDR3 spells CASSQDKRGGPETQYF. CDR3 bases: TGTGCCAGCAGCCAAGACAAGCGGGGGGGCCCAGAGACCCAGTACTTC.